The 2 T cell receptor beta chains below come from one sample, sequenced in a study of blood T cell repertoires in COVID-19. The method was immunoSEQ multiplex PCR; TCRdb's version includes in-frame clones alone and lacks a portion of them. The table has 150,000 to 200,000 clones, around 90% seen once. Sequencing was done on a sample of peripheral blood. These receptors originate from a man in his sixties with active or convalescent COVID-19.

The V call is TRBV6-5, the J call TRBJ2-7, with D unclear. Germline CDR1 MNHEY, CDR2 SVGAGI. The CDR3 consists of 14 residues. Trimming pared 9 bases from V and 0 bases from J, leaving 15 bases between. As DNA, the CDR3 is TGTGCCAGTCTTTACATGGCAGGCTCCTACGAGCAGTACTTC. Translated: CASLYMAGSYEQYF.

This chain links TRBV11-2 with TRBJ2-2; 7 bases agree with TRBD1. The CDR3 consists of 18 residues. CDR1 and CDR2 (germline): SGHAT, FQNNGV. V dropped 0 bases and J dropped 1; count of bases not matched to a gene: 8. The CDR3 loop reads CASSLDKGTAWNTGELFF. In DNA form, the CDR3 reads TGTGCCAGCAGCTTAGACAAAGGGACAGCTTGGAACACCGGGGAGCTGTTTTTT.